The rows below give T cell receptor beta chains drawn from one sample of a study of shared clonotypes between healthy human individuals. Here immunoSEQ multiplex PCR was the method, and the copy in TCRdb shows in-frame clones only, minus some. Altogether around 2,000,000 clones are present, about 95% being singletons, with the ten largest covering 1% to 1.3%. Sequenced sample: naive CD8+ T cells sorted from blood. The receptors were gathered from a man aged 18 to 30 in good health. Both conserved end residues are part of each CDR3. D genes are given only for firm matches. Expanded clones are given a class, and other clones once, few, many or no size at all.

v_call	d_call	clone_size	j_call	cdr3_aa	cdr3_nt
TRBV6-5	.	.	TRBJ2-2	CASSPPRGQPGELFF	TGTGCCAGCAGTCCGCCCAGGGGTCAACCCGGGGAGCTGTTTTTT
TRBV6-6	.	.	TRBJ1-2	CASSQGDYGYTF	TGTGCCAGCAGCCAGGGTGACTATGGCTACACCTTC
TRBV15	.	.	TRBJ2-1	CATSRDRAGLQFF	TGTGCCACCAGCAGAGATAGGGCGGGGTTGCAGTTCTTC
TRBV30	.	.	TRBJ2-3	CAWSSLLVTQYF	TGTGCCTGGAGTTCCCTCCTGGTTACGCAGTATTTT
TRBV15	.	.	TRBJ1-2	CATSRDWVGLPNYGYTF	TGTGCCACCAGCAGAGATTGGGTGGGCCTACCTAACTATGGCTACACCTTC
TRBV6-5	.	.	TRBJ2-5	CASRSGGPETQYF	TGTGCCAGTAGAAGCGGAGGACCAGAGACCCAGTACTTC
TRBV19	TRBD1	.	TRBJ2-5	CASSPPTTGWAETQYF	TGTGCCAGTAGTCCACCCACGACAGGGTGGGCAGAGACCCAGTACTTC
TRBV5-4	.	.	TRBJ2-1	CASSLGGYNEQFF	TGTGCCAGCAGCTTGGGAGGATACAATGAGCAGTTCTTC
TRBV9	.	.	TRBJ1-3	CASSVELGGGNTIYF	TGTGCCAGCAGCGTAGAGCTGGGGGGTGGAAACACCATATATTTT
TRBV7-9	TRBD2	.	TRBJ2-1	CASSAKLAGADNEQFF	TGTGCCAGCAGCGCAAAACTAGCGGGGGCCGACAATGAGCAGTTCTTC
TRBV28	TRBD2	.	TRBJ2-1	CASSTWTSGVYNEQFF	TGTGCCAGCAGTACCTGGACTAGCGGGGTCTACAATGAGCAGTTCTTC
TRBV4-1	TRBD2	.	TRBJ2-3	CASSAQTSGRTDTQYF	TGCGCCAGCAGCGCGCAGACTAGCGGGAGGACAGATACGCAGTATTTT
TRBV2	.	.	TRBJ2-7	CASSERTVDYEQYF	TGTGCCAGCAGTGAAAGGACGGTCGACTACGAGCAGTACTTC
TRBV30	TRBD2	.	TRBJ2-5	CAWSRGTSGQETQYF	TGTGCCTGGAGTAGAGGGACTAGCGGGCAAGAGACCCAGTACTTC
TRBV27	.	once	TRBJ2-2	CASSLPGGELFF	TGTGCCAGCAGTTTACCCGGCGGGGAGCTGTTTTTT
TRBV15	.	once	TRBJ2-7	CATSTGTYYEQYF	TGTGCCACCAGCACAGGAACTTACTACGAGCAGTACTTC
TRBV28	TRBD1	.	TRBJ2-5	CASSLGTGAPETQYF	TGTGCCAGCAGTCTCGGGACAGGGGCTCCAGAGACCCAGTACTTC
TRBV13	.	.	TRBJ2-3	CASSASGTDTQYF	TGTGCCAGCAGCGCCAGCGGAACAGATACGCAGTATTTT
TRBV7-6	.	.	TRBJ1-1	CASSFHGGYDTEAFF	TGTGCCAGCAGCTTTCACGGGGGCTATGACACTGAAGCTTTCTTT
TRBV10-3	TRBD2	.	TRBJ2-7	CAITGGTSSSYEQYF	TGTGCCATCACCGGCGGGACTAGCAGCTCCTACGAGCAGTACTTC
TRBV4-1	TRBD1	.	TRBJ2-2	CASSQELGTGDTGELFF	TGCGCCAGCAGCCAAGAACTAGGGACAGGGGACACCGGGGAGCTGTTTTTT
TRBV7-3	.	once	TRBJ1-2	CASSSGPPGDYGYTF	TGTGCCAGCAGCTCCGGGCCCCCCGGGGACTATGGCTACACCTTC
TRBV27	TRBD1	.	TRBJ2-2	CASSEDRSPGELFF	TGTGCCAGCAGTGAGGACAGGTCCCCCGGGGAGCTGTTTTTT
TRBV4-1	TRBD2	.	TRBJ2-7	CASSHGGTSGGIYEQYF	TGCGCCAGCAGCCACGGGGGTACTAGCGGGGGGATCTACGAGCAGTACTTC
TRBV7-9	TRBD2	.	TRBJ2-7	CASSLVGLAGNEQYF	TGTGCCAGCAGCTTAGTAGGACTAGCGGGAAACGAGCAGTACTTC
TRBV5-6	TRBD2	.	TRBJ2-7	CASSLVAGDEQYF	TGTGCCAGCAGCTTGGTTGCGGGGGACGAGCAGTACTTC
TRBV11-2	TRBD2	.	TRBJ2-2	CASSLAPGGSHTGELFF	TGTGCCAGCAGCTTAGCTCCGGGCGGGAGCCACACCGGGGAGCTGTTTTTT
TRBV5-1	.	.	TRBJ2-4	CASSFSGTNIQYF	TGCGCCAGCAGCTTTAGCGGAACAAACATTCAGTACTTC
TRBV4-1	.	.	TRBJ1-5	CASSDGPSNQPQHF	TGCGCCAGCAGCGACGGTCCTAGCAATCAGCCCCAGCATTTT
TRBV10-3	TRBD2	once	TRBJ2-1	CATDPGLAAYNEQFF	TGTGCCACCGACCCGGGACTAGCGGCCTACAATGAGCAGTTCTTC
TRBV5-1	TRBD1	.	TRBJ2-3	CASSFPGGFTDTQYF	TGCGCCAGCAGCTTCCCAGGGGGATTCACAGATACGCAGTATTTT
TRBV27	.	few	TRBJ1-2	CASSLSGPSYGYTF	TGTGCCAGCAGTTTATCTGGGCCGAGCTATGGCTACACCTTC
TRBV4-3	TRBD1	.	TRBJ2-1	CASSRGQGENEQFF	TGCGCCAGCAGCCGGGGACAGGGAGAAAATGAGCAGTTCTTC
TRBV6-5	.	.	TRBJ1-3	CASSYDSLSGNTIYF	TGTGCCAGCAGTTACGACAGCCTCTCTGGAAACACCATATATTTT
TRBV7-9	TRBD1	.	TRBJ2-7	CASSLGTGLSSYEQYF	TGTGCCAGCAGCCTAGGGACAGGGCTGAGCTCCTACGAGCAGTACTTC
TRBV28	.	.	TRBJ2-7	CASSLLSPGPVDSGSYEQYF	TGTGCCAGCAGTTTATTGTCACCGGGCCCAGTCGATAGCGGTTCCTACGAGCAGTACTTC
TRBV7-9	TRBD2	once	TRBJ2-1	CASSLPSGLPYNEQFF	TGTGCCAGCAGCCTCCCTAGCGGGCTCCCCTACAATGAGCAGTTCTTC
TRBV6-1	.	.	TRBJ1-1	CASSQAGEAFF	TGTGCCAGCTCCCAGGCGGGGGAGGCTTTCTTT
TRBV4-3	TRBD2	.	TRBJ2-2	CASSQDPLAGTGELFF	TGCGCCAGCAGCCAAGATCCCCTAGCGGGAACCGGGGAGCTGTTTTTT
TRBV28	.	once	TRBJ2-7	CASSFGGSSSYEQYF	TGTGCCAGCAGTTTTGGTGGGTCGAGCTCCTACGAGCAGTACTTC
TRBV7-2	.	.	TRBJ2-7	CASSPRRQYSEQYF	TGTGCCAGCAGCCCCCGGCGACAGTATAGCGAGCAGTACTTC
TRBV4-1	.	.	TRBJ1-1	CASSQRKQSNTEAFF	TGCGCCAGCAGCCAACGGAAACAGAGTAACACTGAAGCTTTCTTT
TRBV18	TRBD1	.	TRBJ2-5	CASSPTKGQARDETQYF	TGTGCCAGCTCACCGACTAAGGGACAGGCCCGAGATGAGACCCAGTACTTC
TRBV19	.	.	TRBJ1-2	CASIGNGYGYTF	TGTGCCAGTATTGGGAATGGCTATGGCTACACCTTC
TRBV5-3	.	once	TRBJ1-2	CARSFGYGYTF	TGTGCCAGAAGCTTCGGCTATGGCTACACCTTC
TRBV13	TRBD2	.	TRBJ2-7	CASSPGLASYEQYF	TGTGCCAGCAGCCCCGGACTAGCGTCCTACGAGCAGTACTTC
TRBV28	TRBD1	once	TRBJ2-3	CASRTAGTGWTDTQYF	TGTGCCAGCAGAACCGCCGGGACAGGGTGGACAGATACGCAGTATTTT
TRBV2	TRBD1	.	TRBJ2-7	CASSDATGQAYEQYF	TGTGCCAGCAGTGACGCGACGGGACAGGCCTACGAGCAGTACTTC
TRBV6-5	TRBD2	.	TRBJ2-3	CASNLAGTTDTQYF	TGTGCCAGCAACTTAGCGGGCACCACAGATACGCAGTATTTT
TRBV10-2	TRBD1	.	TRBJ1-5	CASSLGQGRAPQHF	TGCGCCAGCAGTCTTGGACAGGGAAGGGCGCCCCAGCATTTT
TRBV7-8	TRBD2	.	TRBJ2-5	CASSLNPGLAGEETQYF	TGTGCCAGCAGCCTCAACCCGGGACTAGCGGGAGAAGAGACCCAGTACTTC
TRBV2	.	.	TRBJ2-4	CASSERATLDIQYF	TGTGCCAGCAGTGAACGAGCTACCTTGGACATTCAGTACTTC
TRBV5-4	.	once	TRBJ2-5	CASSSGDNYQETQYF	TGTGCCAGCAGCTCGGGGGACAACTACCAAGAGACCCAGTACTTC
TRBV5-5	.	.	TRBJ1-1	CASSDFMNTEAFF	TGTGCCAGCAGCGATTTCATGAACACTGAAGCTTTCTTT